This T cell receptor beta chain was sequenced in a study of CD8+CD57+ T cells in acquired aplastic anemia. Overall study context: Mean DNA quantity obtained from sorted CD4+ and CD8+ cells was about 3.5 ug. Researchers reported that healthy donors averaged approximately 9.8 million reads for CD4+ cells.

V was shortened by 10 bases and J by 0 bases, with 22 bases between the two germline ends. The CDR3 loop spans 17 amino acids. Germline V gene sequence: CDR1 SGHAT, CDR2 FQDESV (reference sequence). This clonotype appeared a few times. The TCR beta profiling, which covered VDJ combination and CDR3 sequence, was carried out using genomic DNA as the template. One entry per CDR3 protein, called by TCRdb with MiXCR from the reads. This sample has some 180,000 distinct CDR3 sequences, with approximately 45% found just once. This sequence originates from a human donor in good health. Sequencing was performed on sorted CD4+, CD8+, or CD8+CD57+ T cells (not recorded which) from PBMCs. This rearrangement joins TRBV11-1 to TRBJ2-1; no reliable D call. Here the CDR3 reads CATSKTTADSSYNEQFF. CDR3 nucleotide sequence: TGTGCCACCAGTAAGACAACCGCGGATAGCTCCTACAATGAGCAGTTCTTC.